What follows is one TCR beta chain and its context. These data are taken from a study of shared clonotypes between healthy human individuals. Source study methods: Quality scores were absent from the junction-only immunoSEQ sequences, so filtering differed. This table comes from immunoSEQ multiplex PCR, and its TCRdb copy is limited to in-frame clones, with some not included. The V and J calls and clone size come from that table; D and trimming were worked out from the DNA. This table holds a few million clones, 90% to 95% found once. This receptor was obtained from a man aged 18 to 29 in good health. Some clones in this sample may be carry-over from other donors' samples. Sequenced material: naive CD4+ T cells from PBMCs. Subset indicated: CD45RA+ positively selected.

The CDR3, as DNA: TGTGCCAGCACCTTAGGACAGGGCTACGAGCAGTACTTC. This codes for CASTLGQGYEQYF. V and J are TRBV6-5 and TRBJ2-7; 8 bases line up with TRBD1. Looked up from germline, CDR1 is MNHEY and CDR2 is SVGAGI. The CDR3 is made up of 13 amino acids. V shed 7 bases and J 3 bases; nucleotides not matched to a gene: 5.